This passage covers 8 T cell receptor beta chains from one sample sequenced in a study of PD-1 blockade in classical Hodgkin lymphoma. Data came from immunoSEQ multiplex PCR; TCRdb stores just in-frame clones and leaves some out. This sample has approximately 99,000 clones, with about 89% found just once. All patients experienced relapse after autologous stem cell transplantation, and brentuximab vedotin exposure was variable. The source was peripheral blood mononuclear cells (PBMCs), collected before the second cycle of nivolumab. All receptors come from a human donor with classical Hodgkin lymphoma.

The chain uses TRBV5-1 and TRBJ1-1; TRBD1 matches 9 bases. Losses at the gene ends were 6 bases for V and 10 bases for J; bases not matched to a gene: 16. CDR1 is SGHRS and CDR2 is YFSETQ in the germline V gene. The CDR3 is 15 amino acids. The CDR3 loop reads CASKGTGGRGVGAFF. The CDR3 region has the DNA TGCGCCAGCAAGGGAACAGGGGGCAGGGGCGTAGGAGCTTTCTTT.

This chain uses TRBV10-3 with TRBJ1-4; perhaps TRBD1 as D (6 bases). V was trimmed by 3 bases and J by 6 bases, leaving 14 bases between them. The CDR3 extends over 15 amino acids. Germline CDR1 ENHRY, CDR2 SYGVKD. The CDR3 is CAISEEVQGHEKLFF. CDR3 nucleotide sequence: TGTGCCATCAGTGAAGAAGTCCAGGGGCATGAAAAACTGTTTTTT.

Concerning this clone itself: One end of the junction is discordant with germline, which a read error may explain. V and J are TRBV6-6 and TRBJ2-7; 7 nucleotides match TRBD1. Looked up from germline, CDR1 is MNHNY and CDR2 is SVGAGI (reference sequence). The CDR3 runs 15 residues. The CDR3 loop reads CASRGPGTASFEQYF. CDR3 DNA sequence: TGTGCCAGCAGGGGTCCCGGGACAGCATCCTTCGAGCAGTACTTC.

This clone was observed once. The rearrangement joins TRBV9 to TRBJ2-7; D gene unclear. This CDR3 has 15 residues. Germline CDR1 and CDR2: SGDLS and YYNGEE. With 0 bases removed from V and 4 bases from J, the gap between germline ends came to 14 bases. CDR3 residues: CASSVGAETLYEQYF. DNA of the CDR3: TGTGCCAGCAGCGTAGGGGCGGAGACTCTATACGAGCAGTACTTC.

The CDR3 spells CASSYSRNGWETQYF. As DNA, the CDR3 is TGTGCCAGCAGTTACTCGAGAAACGGGTGGGAGACCCAGTACTTC. The gene calls are TRBV6-5 and TRBJ2-5; no reliable D call. This CDR3 region has 15 residues. Trimming removed 0 bases at V and 5 bases at J, with 13 bases between. The germline V gene has CDR1 MNHEY and CDR2 SVGAGI.

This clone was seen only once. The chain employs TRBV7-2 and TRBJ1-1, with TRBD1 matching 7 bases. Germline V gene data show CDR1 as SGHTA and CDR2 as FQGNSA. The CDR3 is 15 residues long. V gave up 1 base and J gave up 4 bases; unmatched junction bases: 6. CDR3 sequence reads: CASSLGVGGVTEAFF. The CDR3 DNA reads TGTGCCAGCAGCTTAGGGGTAGGGGGCGTCACTGAAGCTTTCTTT.

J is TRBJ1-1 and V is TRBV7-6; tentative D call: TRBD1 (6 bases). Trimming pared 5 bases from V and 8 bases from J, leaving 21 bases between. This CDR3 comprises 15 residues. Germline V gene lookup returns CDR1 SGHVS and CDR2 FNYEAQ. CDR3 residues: CASSRQTAGVEEAFF. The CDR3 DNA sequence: TGTGCCAGCAGCCGTCAAACAGCAGGGGTGGAGGAAGCTTTCTTT.

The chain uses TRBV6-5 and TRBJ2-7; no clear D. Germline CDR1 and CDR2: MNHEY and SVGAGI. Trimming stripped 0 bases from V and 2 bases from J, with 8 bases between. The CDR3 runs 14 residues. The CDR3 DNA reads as TGTGCCAGCAGTTACTCGGAGAGAACCTACGAGCAGTACTTC. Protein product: CASSYSERTYEQYF.